These 6 T cell receptor beta chains were sequenced from one sample in a study of blood T cell repertoires in COVID-19. Sequencing was performed with immunoSEQ multiplex PCR; in TCRdb, only in-frame clones are kept and a portion is missing. The repertoire holds fewer than 80,000 clones, 90% seen once, with 5.3% in the top ten. The sequencing sample was made of peripheral blood. These receptors came from a man aged 45-65 years with acute or convalescent COVID-19.

The V call is TRBV10-2, the J call TRBJ1-1; D is unresolved. Trimming cost V 3 bases and J 3 bases, with 14 bases left between them. The germline V gene has CDR1 WSHSY and CDR2 SAAADI. The CDR3 is made up of 15 amino acids. The DNA of the CDR3 is TGCGCCAGCAGTGAACCAGGTGCCGGCTACACTGAAGCTTTCTTT. This sequence encodes CASSEPGAGYTEAFF.

V usage is TRBV6-2 or TRBV6-3 and J usage is TRBJ2-1; weak D call: TRBD1 (5 bases). The CDR3 is made up of 15 amino acids. The V end lost 2 bases, the J end lost 0 bases, and 8 bases lay between the germline ends. Germline CDR1 reads MNHEY; CDR2 reads SVGEGT. The chain's CDR3 is CASSYAQGSYNEQFF. The CDR3 DNA reads as TGTGCCAGCAGTTACGCTCAGGGCTCCTACAATGAGCAGTTCTTC.

The chain recombines TRBV11-2 with TRBJ2-2; 7 bases agree with TRBD2. This CDR3 is 18 amino acids long. Per the germline V gene, CDR1 is SGHAT and CDR2 is FQNNGV. With 2 bases clipped from V and 2 bases from J, the junction kept 11 bases outside the gene matches. CDR3 in amino acids: CASSLRGVWQGNTGELFF. The CDR3 region has the DNA TGTGCCAGCAGCTTACGGGGGGTTTGGCAGGGCAACACCGGGGAGCTGTTTTTT.

This sequence joins TRBV6-1 and TRBJ2-1, with 14 bases matching TRBD2. The CDR3 loop spans 16 amino acids. V shed 1 base and J 7 bases; nucleotides not matched to a gene: 3. Germline loops: CDR1 MNHNS, CDR2 SASEGT. CDR3 nucleotide sequence: TGTGCCAGCAGTGAAGTCAGGACTAGCGGGAGGAATGAGCAGTTCTTC. Translating gives CASSEVRTSGRNEQFF.

The table lists this clone with a count of one. The chain recombines TRBV19 with TRBJ2-1, with TRBD2 matching over 7 bases. Trimming took 4 bases from V and 4 from J; bases not matched to a gene: 1. Germline values: CDR1 LNHDA, CDR2 SQIVND (reference sequence). The CDR3 runs to 13 residues. Written as DNA, the CDR3 is TGTGCCAGTAGTAGGGACTATTACAATGAGCAGTTCTTC. Translation: CASSRDYYNEQFF.

This clone turned up a few times. The chain uses TRBV5-4 and TRBJ1-6, with no clear D. The germline CDR1 and CDR2 sequences are SGHNT and YYREEE (reference sequence). Trimming pared 2 bases from V and 11 bases from J, leaving 14 bases between. CDR3 size: 14 residues. This CDR3 reads CASSFQRGSTPLHF. As DNA, the CDR3 is TGTGCCAGCAGCTTTCAACGGGGATCGACACCCCTCCACTTT.